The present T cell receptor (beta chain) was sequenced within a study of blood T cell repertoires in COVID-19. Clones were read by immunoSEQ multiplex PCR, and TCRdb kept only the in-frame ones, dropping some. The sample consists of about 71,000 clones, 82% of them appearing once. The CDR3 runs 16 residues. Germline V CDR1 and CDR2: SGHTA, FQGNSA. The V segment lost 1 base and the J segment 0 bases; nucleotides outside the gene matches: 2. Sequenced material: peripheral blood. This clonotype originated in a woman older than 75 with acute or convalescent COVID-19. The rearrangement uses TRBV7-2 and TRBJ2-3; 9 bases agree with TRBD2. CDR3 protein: CASSLGLAGSTDTQYF. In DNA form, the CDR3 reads TGTGCCAGCAGCTTAGGCCTAGCGGGAAGCACAGATACGCAGTATTTT. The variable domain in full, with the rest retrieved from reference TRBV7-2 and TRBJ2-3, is GAGVSQSPSNKVTEKGKDVELRCDPISGHTALYWYRQSLGQGLEFLIYFQGNSAPDKSGLPSDRFSAERTGGSVSTLTIQRTQQEDSAVYLCASSLGLAGSTDTQYFGPGTRLTVL.